The 27 T cell receptor beta chains reported below all come from one sample, sequenced in a study of T cell responses to AZD1222 COVID-19 vaccine. Sequencing used immunoSEQ multiplex PCR; TCRdb keeps in-frame clones, though not all of them. Among about 150,000 clones listed, about 90% were seen once. Sequenced here: peripheral blood, sampled 28 days after the second AZD1222 dose. Source of these receptors: an adult who received the AZD1222 COVID-19 vaccine.

As DNA, the CDR3 is TGCGCCAGCAGCTTGGCACCGGGGGTAAACTACGAGCAGTACTTC. Translating gives CASSLAPGVNYEQYF. The V and J genes are TRBV5-1 and TRBJ2-7; D possibly corresponds to TRBD2 (6 bases). V lost 0 bases and J 3 bases, leaving 13 bases between the germline ends. The CDR3 has 15 amino acids. The V gene's germline CDR1 is SGHRS and CDR2 YFSETQ.

This chain uses TRBV10-3 with TRBJ1-1; D is uncertain. This CDR3 region has 14 residues. Germline V gene data show CDR1 as ENHRY and CDR2 as SYGVKD. The V end was cut by 0 bases, the J end by 6 bases, with 11 bases between. CDR3 nucleotides: TGTGCCATCAGTGAGTCCCCCAGAGACTCTGAAGCTTTCTTT. Translated: CAISESPRDSEAFF.

The chain's CDR3 is CASSLWGNEQYF. Written as DNA, the CDR3 is TGTGCCAGCAGTTTATGGGGGAACGAGCAGTACTTC. This chain uses TRBV27 with TRBJ2-7; D possibly matches TRBD1 or TRBD2 (5 bases each). The CDR3 has 12 residues. The germline CDR1 and CDR2 sequences are MNHEY and SMNVEV (reference sequence). Trimming stripped 1 base from V and 5 bases from J, with 6 bases between.

The table lists this clone with a count of one. The chain is built from TRBV6-5 and TRBJ1-2; the D is unclear. Trimming pared 6 bases from V and 0 bases from J, leaving 11 bases between. Germline V gives CDR1 MNHEY, CDR2 SVGAGI. The CDR3 is 14 amino acids. CDR3 in amino acids: CASSRARTNYGYTF. CDR3 nucleotide sequence: TGTGCCAGCAGCCGGGCCAGGACTAACTATGGCTACACCTTC.

The chain uses TRBV19 and TRBJ1-3; unclear D gene. Trimming cost V 4 bases and J 0 bases, with 7 bases left between them. Germline assignment: CDR1 LNHDA and CDR2 SQIVND (reference sequence). The length of the CDR3 is 14 residues. The CDR3 spells CASSSSTSGNTIYF. The CDR3 DNA sequence: TGTGCCAGTAGTAGTTCTACCTCTGGAAACACCATATATTTT.

The chain has TRBV7-2 and TRBJ2-3; TRBD1 agrees at 9 bases. The trim removed 4 bases at V and 1 base at J, leaving 3 bases unmatched. The CDR3 spans 15 residues. Germline CDR1 reads SGHTA; CDR2 reads FQGNSA. In nucleotides, the CDR3 is TGTGCCAGCAGCTCAAGGACAGGGGGCACAGATACGCAGTATTTT. This codes for CASSSRTGGTDTQYF.

The chain carries TRBV12-3 or TRBV12-4 and TRBJ1-1; D not resolved. The V end was cut by 9 bases, the J end by 5 bases, with 7 bases between. This CDR3 has 10 amino acids. The CDR3 nucleotides are TGTGCCAGGCTAGGGACTGAAGCTTTCTTT. Its translation is CARLGTEAFF.

The chain has TRBV2 and TRBJ1-5; tentative D call: TRBD1 (5 bases). The V and J ends lost 7 bases and 2 bases respectively, with 12 bases between them. Germline-derived CDR1 and CDR2 are SNHLY and FYNNEI. The CDR3 runs 14 residues. The CDR3 nucleotides read TGTGCCAGCAAAGGGGTTATGGGCAATCAGCCCCAGCATTTT. Its translation is CASKGVMGNQPQHF.

The chain links TRBV7-2 to TRBJ2-7; a weak D match, TRBD1 (6 bases). This CDR3 has 13 residues. Trimming removed 0 bases from V and 5 bases from J, with 8 bases in between. Germline values: CDR1 SGHTA, CDR2 FQGNSA. The CDR3 nucleotides are TGTGCCAGCAGCTTAGCCAGGGACAACGAGCAGTACTTC. It yields the protein CASSLARDNEQYF.

This clone was counted once. The chain employs TRBV11-1 and TRBJ2-7; no clear D gene. This CDR3 is built from 15 residues. The V and J ends lost 5 bases and 6 bases respectively, with 20 bases between them. CDR1 is SGHAT and CDR2 is FQDESV in the germline V gene (reference sequence). The CDR3 sequence is CASSPLVRPTFEQYF. As DNA, the CDR3 is TGTGCCAGCAGCCCGTTAGTGCGGCCTACCTTCGAGCAGTACTTC.

This clone is a singleton in its sample. V gene TRBV5-1 combines with J gene TRBJ2-3; 8 bases map to TRBD1. Germline assignment: CDR1 SGHRS and CDR2 YFSETQ. V lost 4 bases to trimming and J lost 2 bases; unmatched junction nucleotides: 3. This CDR3 has 14 amino acids. In nucleotides, the CDR3 is TGCGCCAGCAGCGTGGACAGGGCCACAGATACGCAGTATTTT. Its translation: CASSVDRATDTQYF.

In this sample, this clone turned up once. The rearrangement joins TRBV7-9 to TRBJ1-5; no reliable D call. The CDR3 extends over 12 amino acids. Germline V gene lookup returns CDR1 SEHNR and CDR2 FQNEAQ (reference sequence). V lost 6 bases, J lost 0 bases, and 3 bases lay in between. The CDR3 loop reads CASRYSNQPQHF. In DNA, the CDR3 is TGTGCCAGCAGGTATAGCAATCAGCCCCAGCATTTT. The full variable domain, completed using reference TRBV7-9 and TRBJ1-5, is DTGVSQNPRHKITKRGQNVTFRCDPISEHNRLYWYRQTLGQGPEFLTYFQNEAQLEKSRLLSDRFSAERPKGSFSTLEIQRTEQGDSAMYLCASRYSNQPQHFGDGTRLSIL.

The chain carries TRBV28 and TRBJ1-2, with 8 bases identical to TRBD1. The CDR3 runs 14 residues. Unmatched junction bases numbered 6, after V lost 6 bases and J lost 3 bases. The germline gives CDR1 MDHEN, CDR2 SYDVKM. In DNA form, the CDR3 reads TGTGCCAGCAGCGACGGACAGGGATACTATGGCTACACCTTC. Encoded protein: CASSDGQGYYGYTF.

This clone was seen just once. CDR3 amino acids: CATSRVTLSGNTIYF. The CDR3 DNA reads TGTGCCACCAGCAGAGTAACATTATCCGGAAACACCATATATTTT. V gene TRBV15 combines with J gene TRBJ1-3; the D is unclear. Trimming removed 1 base at V and 4 bases at J, with 11 bases between. The length of the CDR3 is 15 residues. Germline V gene lookup returns CDR1 LNHNV and CDR2 YYDKDF (reference sequence). The whole variable domain, remainder taken from reference TRBV15 and TRBJ1-3, is DAMVIQNPRYQVTQFGKPVTLSCSQTLNHNVMYWYQQKSSQAPKLLFHYYDKDFNNEADTPDNFQSRRPNTSFCFLDIRSPGLGDTAMYLCATSRVTLSGNTIYFGEGSWLTVV.

The chain carries TRBV2 and TRBJ2-3; D remains unclear. Germline-derived CDR1 and CDR2 are SNHLY and FYNNEI. V shed 2 bases and J shed 6 bases, with 6 bases lying between them. The CDR3 contains 12 residues. CDR3 residues: CASSERWDTQYF. The CDR3 DNA is TGTGCCAGCAGTGAAAGGTGGGATACGCAGTATTTT.

The chain carries TRBV7-9 and TRBJ1-4; 7 nucleotides align to TRBD1. The V segment lost 5 bases and the J segment 4 bases; nucleotides outside the gene matches: 4. The length of the CDR3 is 14 residues. Germline V lookup: CDR1 SEHNR, CDR2 FQNEAQ (reference sequence). CDR3 in DNA: TGTGCCAGCAGCCACCGGGACAGTAATGAAAAACTGTTTTTT. Its protein product is CASSHRDSNEKLFF.

The chain carries TRBV6-5 and TRBJ2-3; D remains unclear. The CDR3 loop spans 15 amino acids. V lost 7 bases and J 2 bases, leaving 16 bases between the germline ends. Germline values: CDR1 MNHEY, CDR2 SVGAGI. The CDR3 sequence: CASTPSRTVTDTQYF. CDR3 in DNA: TGTGCCAGCACCCCATCCCGGACCGTCACAGATACGCAGTATTTT.

The chain joins TRBV2 to TRBJ2-3; D not certain. The V gene's germline CDR1 is SNHLY and CDR2 FYNNEI. The CDR3 runs to 11 residues. The V end lost 6 bases, the J end lost 4 bases, and 5 bases lay between the germline ends. The CDR3 reads CASSFSDTQYF. Here the CDR3 DNA reads TGTGCCAGCAGCTTTTCAGATACGCAGTATTTT.

V usage is TRBV6-5 and J usage is TRBJ1-5, with 9 bases matching TRBD1. This CDR3 is 14 amino acids long. Germline V gives CDR1 MNHEY, CDR2 SVGAGI. Trimming removed 5 bases from V and 6 bases from J; junction bases left unmatched: 5. CDR3 amino acids: CASSTGGTVQPQHF. In DNA form, the CDR3 reads TGTGCCAGCAGTACAGGGGGCACCGTTCAGCCCCAGCATTTT.

The chain combines TRBV19 with TRBJ2-5; no definite D call. CDR1 is LNHDA, CDR2 SQIVND, per germline (reference sequence). The CDR3 consists of 13 residues. V gave up 3 bases and J gave up 5 bases, with 10 bases separating them. The CDR3 is CASSIRTRETQYF. The CDR3 DNA follows: TGTGCCAGTAGTATCCGGACCCGGGAGACCCAGTACTTC.

This clone appeared a single time. The rearrangement joins TRBV7-2 to TRBJ1-2, with TRBD1 identical over 7 bases. The CDR3 is 14 amino acids. V dropped 5 bases and J dropped 7; count of bases not matched to a gene: 10. CDR1 is SGHTA, CDR2 FQGNSA, per germline. The CDR3 sequence is CASSQTGRGSGYTF. The CDR3 DNA sequence: TGTGCCAGCAGCCAGACAGGGAGAGGAAGTGGCTACACCTTC.

CDR3 loop: CASSIRLERGMNIQYF. CDR3 in DNA: TGTGCCAGTAGTATCCGACTAGAAAGGGGAATGAACATTCAGTACTTC. The genes are TRBV19 and TRBJ2-4; D possibly corresponds to TRBD2 (6 bases). This CDR3 has 16 amino acids. Looked up from germline, CDR1 is LNHDA and CDR2 is SQIVND (reference sequence). Trimming took 3 bases from V and 7 from J, leaving 19 bases between them. The variable domain in full, with the rest retrieved from reference TRBV19 and TRBJ2-4, is DGGITQSPKYLFRKEGQNVTLSCEQNLNHDAMYWYRQDPGQGLRLIYYSQIVNDFQKGDIAEGYSVSREKKESFPLTVTSAQKNPTAFYLCASSIRLERGMNIQYFGAGTRLSVL.

This sequence joins TRBV6-5 and TRBJ1-2; D perhaps matches TRBD1 (5 bases). The V gene's germline CDR1 is MNHEY and CDR2 SVGAGI. Trimming removed 0 bases at V and 8 bases at J, with 13 bases between. This CDR3 spans 14 amino acids. CDR3 bases: TGTGCCAGCAGTTACTCTGCGGGCTGGGGCGGCTACACCTTC. Residues: CASSYSAGWGGYTF.

This clone was recorded a few times. The chain recombines TRBV25-1 with TRBJ2-1, with 14 bases matching TRBD2. Germline V gene data show CDR1 as MGHDK and CDR2 as SYGVNS. The CDR3 spans 18 residues. Trimming cost V 3 bases and J 7 bases; bases outside gene matches: 11. The CDR3 spells CASSDLGSGTSGGNEQFF. The DNA of the CDR3 is TGTGCCAGCAGTGATCTAGGATCCGGGACTAGCGGGGGTAATGAGCAGTTCTTC.

The CDR3 reads CASSPSTGVTEAFF. The CDR3 bases are TGTGCCAGCTCACCATCGACCGGGGTTACTGAAGCTTTCTTT. The J gene is TRBJ1-1, the V gene TRBV18; no definite D call. V was shortened by 2 bases and J by 5 bases, with 12 bases between the two germline ends. CDR3 length equals 14 residues. The germline CDR1 and CDR2 sequences are KGHSH and LQKENI. Drawing the rest from reference TRBV18 and TRBJ1-1, the complete variable domain is NAGVMQNPRHLVRRRGQEARLRCSPMKGHSHVYWYRQLPEEGLKFMVYLQKENIIDESGMPKERFSAEFPKEGPSILRIQQVVRGDSAAYFCASSPSTGVTEAFFGQGTRLTVV.

The chain uses TRBV19 and TRBJ2-4; a weak D match, TRBD2 (5 bases). The V gene's germline CDR1 is LNHDA and CDR2 SQIVND (reference sequence). V shed 3 bases and J shed 8 bases, with 17 bases lying between them. The CDR3 contains 15 residues. The DNA for the CDR3 is TGTGCCAGTAGTATTGGGCGAGGGTTTGTGGACATTCAGTACTTC. It codes for CASSIGRGFVDIQYF.

The gene calls are TRBV5-6 and TRBJ2-5; D is ambiguous. The germline gives CDR1 SGHDT, CDR2 YYEEEE. The CDR3 is 12 amino acids. The V end lost 2 bases, the J end lost 6 bases, and 8 bases lay between the germline ends. The CDR3 nucleotides are TGTGCCAGCAGCTTTCCAGCGCAGACCCAGTACTTC. It translates to CASSFPAQTQYF.